This TCR beta chain was captured in a study of blood T cell repertoires in COVID-19. The CDR3 totals 14 residues. V shed 1 base and J shed 5 bases, with 8 bases lying between them. Germline V gene data show CDR1 as LGHNA and CDR2 as YSLEER. Generated by immunoSEQ multiplex PCR, the TCRdb table keeps only in-frame clones and is missing some. The data contain about 140,000 clones, about 87% of them singletons. V usage is TRBV4-3 and J usage is TRBJ1-4; a weak D match, TRBD1 (5 bases). Sequences were obtained from peripheral blood. This TCR derives from a woman between 35 and 50 years old with acute or convalescent COVID-19. The CDR3 nucleotides read TGCGCCAGCAGCCAAGGACAGAGAAATGAAAAACTGTTTTTT. Translated, it gives CASSQGQRNEKLFF.